These T cell receptor beta chains were read from a single sample in a study of blood T cell repertoires in COVID-19. Clones were read by immunoSEQ multiplex PCR, and TCRdb kept only the in-frame ones, dropping some. This table has about 150,000 clones, approximately 86% appearing once. Sequencing input: peripheral blood. Source of these receptors: a woman older than 75 with COVID-19, enrolled during active disease. CDR3s include the opening cysteine and the closing phenylalanine or tryptophan. D genes are given only for firm matches. Rows give clone size only sometimes, using once, few, many, or a class for an expanded clone.

V	J	size	D	DNA	CDR3
TRBV6-5	TRBJ2-7	.	TRBD1	TGTGCCAGCAGTTACTCGTCGGAGACAGGGTCCTACGAGCAGTACTTC	CASSYSSETGSYEQYF
TRBV9	TRBJ2-7	.	.	TGTGCCAGCAGCGTAGGCCACAGTACCGACGAGCAGTACTTC	CASSVGHSTDEQYF
TRBV2	TRBJ2-7	.	.	TGTGCCAGCAGGCTACAGCCTTTGAGCTCCTACGAGCAGTACTTC	CASRLQPLSSYEQYF
TRBV28	TRBJ2-1	.	.	TGTGCCAGCAGTCGGTACAATGAGCAGTTCTTC	CASSRYNEQFF
TRBV4-1	TRBJ2-7	.	.	TGCGCCAGCAGCCAAGGCGGGACGCTCTACGAGCAGTACTTC	CASSQGGTLYEQYF
TRBV21-1	TRBJ2-7	.	.	TGTGCCAGCACTAGGTTGATCTACTCCTACGAGCAGTACTTC	CASTRLIYSYEQYF
TRBV18	TRBJ1-2	.	TRBD1	TGTGCCAGCTCAAGGGACAGAACCTATGGCTACACCTTC	CASSRDRTYGYTF
TRBV5-1	TRBJ2-5	.	TRBD2	TGCGCCAGCAGCTTAGGTGGTAGCGGGAGCGGAAAGACCCAGTACTTC	CASSLGGSGSGKTQYF
TRBV19	TRBJ2-3	.	TRBD1	TGTGCCAGTAGTCCCTCCGGGACAGGGGTGGCAGATACGCAGTATTTT	CASSPSGTGVADTQYF
TRBV5-1	TRBJ2-3	.	TRBD2	TGCGCCAGCAGCGTCTCTAGCGGGAGATCAGATACGCAGTATTTT	CASSVSSGRSDTQYF
TRBV4-1	TRBJ1-4	once	.	TGCGCCAGCAGCCGAGGCTACACCGGGAGGGAAAAACTGTTTTTT	CASSRGYTGREKLFF
TRBV5-4	TRBJ1-6	.	TRBD1	TGTGCCAGCAGCTTGGAAGCAGGGGGATATAATTCACCCCTCCACTTT	CASSLEAGGYNSPLHF
TRBV28	TRBJ2-5	.	.	TGTGCCAGCAGTTCCCCGAACCGGGTTCAGGGTTCAGAGACCCAGTACTTC	CASSSPNRVQGSETQYF
TRBV27	TRBJ2-5	.	TRBD2	TGTGCCAGCAGTCATGGGACTAATCAAGAGACCCAGTACTTC	CASSHGTNQETQYF
TRBV28	TRBJ1-2	.	.	TGTGCCAGCAGTTTTAACAGGGCTGCCTATGGCTACACCTTC	CASSFNRAAYGYTF
TRBV18	TRBJ1-3	.	.	TGTGCCAGCTCACCTAATTTTAGTGGAAACACCATATATTTT	CASSPNFSGNTIYF
TRBV19	TRBJ1-3	.	.	TGTGCCAGTAGTCCCCTCTCTGGAAACACCATATATTTT	CASSPLSGNTIYF
TRBV29-1	TRBJ2-1	once	TRBD2	TGCAGCCTTGGGCGGGAGGGTTACAATGAGCAGTTCTTC	CSLGREGYNEQFF
TRBV18	TRBJ2-3	.	.	TGTGCCAGCTCTCTAGGGTCTCAGGGAACGCAGTATTTT	CASSLGSQGTQYF
TRBV11-2	TRBJ2-5	.	TRBD1	TGTGCCAGCAGCCGGGACAGACAAGAGACCCAGTACTTC	CASSRDRQETQYF
TRBV4-2	TRBJ2-1	.	.	TGTGCCAGCAGCCAAGATAGCGGTAGCTCCTACAATGAGCAGTTCTTC	CASSQDSGSSYNEQFF
TRBV19	TRBJ2-5	.	.	TGTGCCAGTAGTATTGGGCAAGGACAGCAAGAGACCCAGTACTTC	CASSIGQGQQETQYF
TRBV29-1	TRBJ2-7	.	.	TGCAGCGTTGAGGCCGACAGACCATACGAGCAGTACTTC	CSVEADRPYEQYF
TRBV27	TRBJ1-3	.	.	TGTGCCAGCAGTCTCCCCAGGGTCAACTCTGGAAACACCATATATTTT	CASSLPRVNSGNTIYF
TRBV6-5	TRBJ2-7	.	TRBD1	TGTGCCAGCAGTATACAGGGGGCCTCCTACGAGCAGTACTTC	CASSIQGASYEQYF
TRBV7-9	TRBJ1-2	.	.	TGTGCCAGCAGCTCCCCCTTCGCGGATAACTATGGCTACACCTTC	CASSSPFADNYGYTF
TRBV28	TRBJ2-7	.	TRBD2	TGTGCCAGCAGTTTATTTGGACTAGCGGGAACGTACGAGCAGTACTTC	CASSLFGLAGTYEQYF
TRBV29-1	TRBJ1-1	.	TRBD1	TGCAGCGTTGAGGGCACAGGGGGCTCCACTGAAGCTTTCTTT	CSVEGTGGSTEAFF
TRBV29-1	TRBJ2-5	.	.	TGCAGCGTTGTGCGGGTGGAGACCCAGTACTTC	CSVVRVETQYF
TRBV28	TRBJ1-2	once	.	TGTGCCAGCAGTGGTGGACGGGATAGATACTTTGCGAGCTATGGCTACACCTTC	CASSGGRDRYFASYGYTF
TRBV5-1	TRBJ2-5	.	.	TGCGCCAGCAGCCGAGCGGACAGACAAGAGACCCAGTACTTC	CASSRADRQETQYF